Following are 31 T cell receptor beta chains from one sample sequenced in a study of T-cell memory formation after mild COVID-19. MiXCR was run by TCRdb on the 5' RACE reads, yielding one entry per CDR3 protein. The table includes approximately 54,000 distinct CDR3 sequences, around 10% detected once. The sample comprised PBMCs or a T cell subset sorted from them (not recorded which). The receptors were sampled from a man aged 18 to 30 who had mild COVID-19 (a few samples of this study predate the infection). Cell type and time point are not known.

A few counts support this clonotype. The V and J genes are TRBV15 and TRBJ1-1; 7 positions agree with TRBD1. CDR1 is LNHNV, CDR2 YYDKDF, per germline (reference sequence). The CDR3 is 13 residues long. V shed 5 bases and J 5 bases; nucleotides not matched to a gene: 5. CDR3 residues: CATSVGQSTEAFF. DNA for the CDR3: TGTGCCACCAGCGTGGGACAGAGTACTGAAGCTTTCTTT.

This clonotype came up a few times. The chain employs TRBV7-3 and TRBJ2-3; 10 bases align to TRBD2. Trimming took 5 bases from V and 6 from J; bases not matched to a gene: 8. Germline CDR1 and CDR2: SGHTA and FQGTGA. The CDR3 consists of 15 residues. CDR3 sequence reads: CASSLRLAGGDTQYF. CDR3 sequence (DNA): TGTGCCAGCAGCCTGAGACTAGCGGGTGGTGATACGCAGTATTTT.

This clonotype was recorded at least ten times. The V gene is TRBV9, the J gene TRBJ2-6, with D unclear. Germline loops: CDR1 SGDLS, CDR2 YYNGEE. This CDR3 spans 17 amino acids. Trimming cost V 4 bases and J 4 bases, with 18 bases left between them. The CDR3 DNA reads TGTGCCAGCAGCACCAGGACCCTAAGGTCCGGGGCCAACGTCCTGACTTTC. Its protein product is CASSTRTLRSGANVLTF.

This clonotype has at least ten counts. The chain couples TRBV7-3 to TRBJ2-2; D not resolved. CDR1 and CDR2 from the germline V gene are SGHTA and FQGTGA. This CDR3 spans 13 amino acids. The V and J ends lost 1 base and 4 bases respectively, with 4 bases between them. The CDR3 DNA reads TGTGCCAGCAGCTTAAACCCCACCGGGGAGCTGTTTTTT. The encoded protein is CASSLNPTGELFF.

The genes are TRBV11-2 and TRBJ2-7; D is unresolved. This CDR3 region has 16 residues. V shed 1 base and J shed 2 bases, with 15 bases lying between them. Germline V gene sequence: CDR1 SGHAT, CDR2 FQNNGV. The CDR3 loop reads CASSLALVPTTYEQYF. CDR3 bases: TGTGCCAGCAGCTTAGCGCTAGTCCCTACTACCTACGAGCAGTACTTC.

This sequence joins TRBV5-1 and TRBJ1-2; D might be TRBD1 (6 bases). V dropped 4 bases and J dropped 4 bases, with 11 bases sitting between them. Germline assignment: CDR1 SGHRS and CDR2 YFSETQ. This CDR3 comprises 13 residues. The CDR3 reads CASSPGQIYGYTF. The DNA for the CDR3 is TGCGCCAGCAGCCCAGGACAGATCTATGGCTACACCTTC. Full variable domain (remainder filled in from reference TRBV5-1 and TRBJ1-2): KAGVTQTPRYLIKTRGQQVTLSCSPISGHRSVSWYQQTPGQGLQFLFEYFSETQRNKGNFPGRFSGRQFSNSRSEMNVSTLELGDSALYLCASSPGQIYGYTFGSGTRLTVV.

The chain recombines TRBV20-1 with TRBJ2-7; TRBD1 or TRBD2 may be the D gene (6 bases each). With 6 bases removed from V and 4 bases from J, the gap between germline ends came to 19 bases. Germline CDR1 reads DFQATT; CDR2 reads SNEGSKA (reference sequence). The CDR3 is 14 residues long. CDR3 protein: CSAPDSGAPYEQYV. The CDR3 DNA reads TGCAGTGCGCCAGATTCGGGGGCCCCTTACGAGCAGTACGTC.

This clonotype was recorded many times. The rearrangement joins TRBV5-1 to TRBJ2-5; TRBD2 might be the D (5 bases). V lost 1 base, J lost 2 bases, and 9 bases lay in between. Germline V gives CDR1 SGHRS, CDR2 YFSETQ. The CDR3 has 14 amino acids. Here the CDR3 DNA reads TGCGCCAGCAGCTTGTCCCCGGGGCAAGAGACCCAGTACTTC. The encoded protein is CASSLSPGQETQYF.

V and J are TRBV2 and TRBJ1-1, with D uncertain. Trimming pared 4 bases from V and 1 base from J, leaving 7 bases between. Germline V lookup: CDR1 SNHLY, CDR2 FYNNEI. The CDR3 extends over 13 amino acids. In DNA, the CDR3 is TGTGCCAGCAGTGTGGTAGAGAACACTGAAGCTTTCTTT. Translating it yields CASSVVENTEAFF.

Many counts were recorded for this clonotype. The chain links TRBV25-1 to TRBJ2-5; unclear D gene. In germline, CDR1 is MGHDK, CDR2 SYGVNS. This CDR3 spans 10 amino acids. Trimming took 8 bases from V and 2 from J, leaving 3 bases between them. CDR3 amino acids: CASGQETQYF. CDR3 in DNA: TGTGCCAGCGGGCAAGAGACCCAGTACTTC.

CDR3 in DNA: TGTGCCAGCAGCCACCTTGTGAGGCCCGGGGAGCTGTTTTTT. Its translation: CASSHLVRPGELFF. V usage is TRBV3-1 and J usage is TRBJ2-2; D gene ambiguous. This CDR3 contains 14 residues. The V gene's germline CDR1 is LGHDT and CDR2 YNNKEL (reference sequence). V was shortened by 3 bases and J by 6 bases, with 11 bases between the two germline ends.

This clonotype was counted many times. The chain carries TRBV9 and TRBJ2-3; D might be TRBD1 (6 bases). From germline, CDR1 is SGDLS and CDR2 YYNGEE. The CDR3 is 14 amino acids. V was cut by 6 bases and J by 0 bases, with 11 bases left in between. The DNA of the CDR3 is TGTGCCAGCACCCTGGACAGTAGCACAGATACGCAGTATTTT. Translation: CASTLDSSTDTQYF.

This clonotype was counted ten times or more. V usage is TRBV5-1 and J usage is TRBJ2-5; TRBD1 is a possible D gene (6 bases). V lost 4 bases, J lost 5 bases, and 9 bases lay in between. This CDR3 is built from 12 residues. From germline, CDR1 is SGHRS and CDR2 YFSETQ. This chain's CDR3 is CASSRQGETQYF. The CDR3 nucleotides read TGCGCCAGCAGCCGGCAGGGGGAGACCCAGTACTTC.

The gene calls are TRBV5-1 and TRBJ1-5; 7 bases line up with TRBD1. Losses at the gene ends were 0 bases for V and 6 bases for J; bases not matched to a gene: 3. This CDR3 spans 14 amino acids. Germline loops: CDR1 SGHRS, CDR2 YFSETQ. CDR3 bases: TGCGCCAGCAGCTTGGTCGACAGGGCTCAGCCCCAGCATTTT. This encodes CASSLVDRAQPQHF.

The gene calls are TRBV5-1 and TRBJ1-5, with D perhaps TRBD1 (5 bases). Germline values: CDR1 SGHRS, CDR2 YFSETQ. The CDR3 has 14 residues. The ends were cut back, 9 bases at V and 2 bases at J, with 15 bases in the middle. CDR3 DNA: TGCGCCACAGGTAGGGGAGGGGGCAATCAGCCCCAGCATTTT. Translated: CATGRGGGNQPQHF.

The V call is TRBV7-9, the J call TRBJ1-6, with 8 positions matching TRBD1. V gave up 5 bases and J gave up 8 bases; unmatched junction bases: 5. CDR1 and CDR2 from the germline V gene are SEHNR and FQNEAQ (reference sequence). The CDR3 has 14 residues. CDR3 nucleotide sequence: TGTGCCAGCAGCCGGGGACAGGCCCATTCACCCCTCCACTTT. Its protein product is CASSRGQAHSPLHF.

V is TRBV6-2 or TRBV6-3 and J is TRBJ2-4; D may correspond to TRBD1 or TRBD2 (5 bases each). Germline V gene sequence: CDR1 MNHEY, CDR2 SVGEGT. This CDR3 contains 13 residues. Deletions cut 4 bases from V and 15 bases from J, with 19 bases between. CDR3 region: CASSSSPGTKTYF. Written as DNA, the CDR3 is TGTGCCAGCAGTTCCTCCCCCGGGACGAAAACGTACTTC.

J is TRBJ1-2 and V is TRBV5-1; tentative D call: TRBD1 (6 bases). The germline V gene has CDR1 SGHRS and CDR2 YFSETQ. Trimming took off 8 bases at V and 4 bases at J, with 15 bases between the two ends. The CDR3 extends over 13 amino acids. CDR3 nucleotides: TGCGCCAGGAAGCGGGACACAACCTATGGCTACACCTTC. Translating it yields CARKRDTTYGYTF.

This clonotype was found many times. V gene TRBV9 combines with J gene TRBJ2-7; unclear D gene. The germline CDR1 and CDR2 sequences are SGDLS and YYNGEE. Trimming stripped 0 bases from V and 3 bases from J, with 7 bases between. This CDR3 contains 13 residues. CDR3 protein: CASSVAVNYEQYF. CDR3 nucleotide sequence: TGTGCCAGCAGCGTAGCGGTGAACTACGAGCAGTACTTC.

The chain couples TRBV7-9 to TRBJ2-2, with no clear D. V lost 7 bases and J lost 4, with 10 bases in between. From germline, CDR1 is SEHNR and CDR2 FQNEAQ (reference sequence). This CDR3 contains 13 residues. This chain's CDR3 is CASMGPGTGELFF. The CDR3 DNA follows: TGTGCCAGCATGGGCCCGGGCACCGGGGAGCTGTTTTTT.

This clonotype was recorded at least ten times. This chain uses TRBV20-1 with TRBJ2-2; 8 bases align to TRBD2. Germline CDR1 is DFQATT and CDR2 is SNEGSKA (reference sequence). Losses at the gene ends were 2 bases for V and 3 bases for J; bases not matched to a gene: 2. The length of the CDR3 is 14 residues. Here the CDR3 reads CSARSSGDTGELFF. CDR3 coding DNA: TGCAGTGCTAGAAGTAGCGGGGACACCGGGGAGCTGTTTTTT.

This clonotype was seen repeatedly, ten times or more. V is TRBV4-3 and J is TRBJ2-1; TRBD2 is a possible D gene (7 bases). V shed 0 bases and J shed 8 bases, with 17 bases lying between them. CDR1 is LGHNA, CDR2 YSLEER, per germline. The length of the CDR3 is 16 residues. The CDR3 is CASSQDWGGGGDEQFF. CDR3 DNA: TGCGCCAGCAGCCAAGATTGGGGGGGCGGTGGGGATGAGCAGTTCTTC.

This clonotype appeared a few times. The gene calls are TRBV5-1 and TRBJ2-1; D is uncertain. Germline CDR1 and CDR2: SGHRS and YFSETQ. Trimming removed 2 bases at V and 2 bases at J, with 11 bases between. The CDR3 extends over 15 amino acids. The CDR3 nucleotides read TGCGCCAGCAGCTTCGGAGCCTTGACCTACAATGAGCAGTTCTTC. It translates to CASSFGALTYNEQFF. The complete variable domain, with remaining parts taken from reference TRBV5-1 and TRBJ2-1, reads KAGVTQTPRYLIKTRGQQVTLSCSPISGHRSVSWYQQTPGQGLQFLFEYFSETQRNKGNFPGRFSGRQFSNSRSEMNVSTLELGDSALYLCASSFGALTYNEQFFGPGTRLTVL.

This clonotype has at least ten counts. The junction departs from germline at one end; a sequencing error may be responsible. V is TRBV20-1 and J is TRBJ2-4; D unresolved. The CDR3 is made up of 12 amino acids. Germline V gives CDR1 DFQATT, CDR2 SNEGSKA (reference sequence). DNA for the CDR3: TGCAGTGTTAGACTAGCCAAAAACATTCAGTACTTC. Amino acids: CSVRLAKNIQYF.

By share, this clonotype ranks as medium-sized. The rearrangement links TRBV20-1 to TRBJ2-1; no definite D call. Germline V gene data show CDR1 as DFQATT and CDR2 as SNEGSKA (reference sequence). Trimming removed 0 bases at V and 0 bases at J, with 9 bases between. This CDR3 spans 15 amino acids. This CDR3 is CSARDLTTSYNEQFF. The CDR3 DNA reads as TGCAGTGCTAGAGATTTGACCACCTCCTACAATGAGCAGTTCTTC.

This clonotype was counted at least ten times. The chain links TRBV6-5 to TRBJ2-3; possibly TRBD1 or TRBD2 for D (5 bases each). The germline V gene encodes CDR1 MNHEY and CDR2 SVGAGI. The V end was cut by 4 bases, the J end by 5 bases, with 13 bases between. There are 14 residues in the CDR3. The CDR3 spells CASSLNGAQDTQYF. The DNA of the CDR3 is TGTGCCAGCAGTTTAAACGGGGCCCAAGATACGCAGTATTTT.

The chain combines TRBV12-3 or TRBV12-4 with TRBJ1-1; a possible D gene is TRBD1 (5 bases). The CDR3 covers 15 residues. Trimming left V 7 bases short and J 1 base short, with 16 bases between. CDR3 DNA sequence: TGTGCCAGCAAACCGGCCCAGGGCGGGAACACTGAAGCTTTCTTT. Its protein product is CASKPAQGGNTEAFF.

In this sample, this clonotype turned up a few times. The chain combines TRBV29-1 with TRBJ1-1, with D maybe TRBD1 (6 bases). Looked up from germline, CDR1 is SQVTM and CDR2 is ANQGSEA. V was pared by 3 bases and J by 5 bases, with 19 bases between. The CDR3 has 15 residues. This CDR3 is CSVEWGRGGWTEAFF. The CDR3 DNA follows: TGCAGCGTTGAGTGGGGCAGGGGAGGTTGGACTGAAGCTTTCTTT.

This clonotype was detected a few times. V is TRBV6-6 and J is TRBJ1-4; TRBD1 agrees at 9 bases. The germline CDR1 and CDR2 sequences are MNHNY and SVGAGI (reference sequence). The CDR3 contains 17 residues. With 4 bases clipped from V and 4 bases from J, the junction kept 10 bases outside the gene matches. DNA of the CDR3: TGTGCCAGCAGTTCCGGACAGGGGATTCTAGATAATGAAAAACTGTTTTTT. Translation gives CASSSGQGILDNEKLFF.

Many counts were recorded for this clonotype. The V call is TRBV4-3, the J call TRBJ2-2; D unresolved. CDR1 is LGHNA, CDR2 YSLEER, per germline. Trimming took 1 base from V and 0 from J, leaving 12 bases between them. The CDR3 is made up of 17 amino acids. The CDR3 region has the DNA TGCGCCAGCAGCCAAGTGGGCAGCCCAACGAACACCGGGGAGCTGTTTTTT. Encoded protein: CASSQVGSPTNTGELFF.

This clonotype was picked up a small number of times. The chain uses TRBV4-3 and TRBJ1-4; D uncertain. CDR1 is LGHNA and CDR2 is YSLEER in the germline V gene. This CDR3 contains 15 residues. Trimming took off 1 base at V and 5 bases at J, with 11 bases between the two ends. The CDR3 nucleotides read TGCGCCAGCAGCCAAGTCATCGAGACGAATGAAAAACTGTTTTTT. Its translation: CASSQVIETNEKLFF.